The text below deals with one TCR beta chain. Its antigen remains unidentified. Trimming took off 3 bases at V and 4 bases at J, with 10 bases between the two ends. Germline loops: CDR1 SNHLY, CDR2 FYNNEI. The CDR3 length is 14 residues. These data come from a study of siplizumab effects on memory and regulatory T cells. The table came from immunoSEQ multiplex PCR; TCRdb's copy has only in-frame clones and leaves some out. The table lists some 100,000 clones, about 96% of them singletons. Overall study findings and caveats: Sequences that were alloreactive and traceable to unstimulated CD4+ memory cells were significantly reduced by siplizumab. A small minority of alloreactive clones were mapped to unstimulated subsets. Memory cells seemed less diverse than naive T cells, which seemed major alloresponse contributors. Neither a naive nor a memory phenotype was assignable to roughly 75-97% of proliferating CD4+ or CD8+ clones.

The source material was naive CD4+ T cells sorted from blood. The chain couples TRBV2 to TRBJ1-5, with a weak D call TRBD1 (6 bases). The sequence came from a human donor in good health. The CDR3 DNA reads TGTGCCAGCAGTGAGTCCGGACAGAATCAGCCCCAGCATTTT. Protein sequence: CASSESGQNQPQHF.